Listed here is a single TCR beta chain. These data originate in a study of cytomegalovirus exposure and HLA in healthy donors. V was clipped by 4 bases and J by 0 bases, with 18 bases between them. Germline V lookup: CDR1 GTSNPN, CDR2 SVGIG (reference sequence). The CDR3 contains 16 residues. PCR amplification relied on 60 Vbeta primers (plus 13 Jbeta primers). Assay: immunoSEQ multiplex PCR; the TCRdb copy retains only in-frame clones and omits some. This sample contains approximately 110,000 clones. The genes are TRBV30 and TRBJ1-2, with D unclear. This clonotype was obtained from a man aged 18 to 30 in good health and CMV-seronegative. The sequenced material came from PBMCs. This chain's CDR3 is CAWKPFLTFTNYGYTF. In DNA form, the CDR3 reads TGTGCCTGGAAACCCTTTTTGACATTCACTAACTATGGCTACACCTTC. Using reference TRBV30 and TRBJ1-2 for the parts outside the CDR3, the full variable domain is SQTIHQWPATLVQPVGSPLSLECTVEGTSNPNLYWYRQAAGRGLQLLFYSVGIGQISSEVPQNLSASRPQDRQFILSSKKLLLSDSGFYLCAWKPFLTFTNYGYTFGSGTRLTVV.